This TCR beta chain originates from a study of blood T cell repertoires in COVID-19. Study at large: Nucleic acid was either cDNA or gDNA, and it came from T cells, B-cell-depleted T cells, or PBMCs.

Deletions cut 0 bases from V and 8 bases from J, with 17 bases between. Germline assignment: CDR1 SGHRS and CDR2 YFSETQ. The CDR3 is 16 residues long. Per the original methods: Estimation of nucleated cell counts relied on the amplification of reference gene primers. Method: immunoSEQ multiplex PCR; TCRdb's copy keeps in-frame clones and lacks some. That table supplies the V and J calls and clone size; D and trimming were determined from the DNA. The data show approximately 70,000 clones, roughly nine tenths seen once. The Seattle patients joined while their infection was active and were tracked longitudinally afterward.

The sequence came from a man aged 50 to 59 with COVID-19, enrolled during active disease. V usage is TRBV5-1 and J usage is TRBJ1-4, with D possibly being TRBD1 (5 bases). Sequencing was done on a sample of peripheral blood. In DNA form, the CDR3 reads TGCGCCAGCAGCTTGGCCCTAAGGGCTTCAGGGGAAAAACTGTTTTTT. Encoded protein: CASSLALRASGEKLFF. Full variable domain (remainder filled in from reference TRBV5-1 and TRBJ1-4): KAGVTQTPRYLIKTRGQQVTLSCSPISGHRSVSWYQQTPGQGLQFLFEYFSETQRNKGNFPGRFSGRQFSNSRSEMNVSTLELGDSALYLCASSLALRASGEKLFFGSGTQLSVL.